These T cell receptor beta chains were read from a single sample in a study of shared clonotypes between healthy human individuals. The assay was immunoSEQ multiplex PCR, and TCRdb's table has in-frame clones only and misses some. Of hundreds of thousands of clones listed, around 93% are singletons. Sequencing input: naive CD8+ T cells sorted from blood. The receptors were gathered from a man aged 25-40 years in good health. CDR3s include the opening cysteine and the closing phenylalanine or tryptophan. The D gene is left open where the match is weak.

j_call | v_call | d_call | cdr3_aa | cdr3_nt
TRBJ1-5 | TRBV28 | TRBD1 | CASSYTGDQPQHF | TGTGCCAGCAGCTACACAGGGGATCAGCCCCAGCATTTT
TRBJ2-7 | TRBV12-2 | NA | CASRLARTGGAGLYHFYEQYF | TGTGCAAGTCGCTTAGCGCGAACAGGGGGCGCGGGATTATATCATTTCTACGAGCAGTACTTC
TRBJ1-5 | TRBV10-3 | TRBD1 | CAISEGQVGGPQHF | TGTGCCATCAGTGAGGGACAGGTTGGGGGGCCCCAGCATTTT
TRBJ1-1 | TRBV7-9 | TRBD1 | CASSSEDRAPTEAFF | TGTGCCAGCAGCTCGGAAGACAGGGCCCCTACTGAAGCTTTCTTT
TRBJ2-3 | TRBV5-1 | TRBD2 | CASSWPPSGSRPDTQYF | TGCGCCAGCAGCTGGCCCCCTAGCGGGAGTAGGCCAGATACGCAGTATTTT
TRBJ2-7 | TRBV13 | NA | CASSSRGLAVNSYEQYF | TGTGCCAGCAGCTCGAGGGGGCTAGCGGTGAACTCCTACGAGCAGTACTTC
TRBJ2-5 | TRBV6-5 | TRBD2 | CASSPSGSTGETQYF | TGTGCCAGCAGTCCTAGCGGGTCAACAGGAGAGACCCAGTACTTC
TRBJ2-1 | TRBV11-2 | NA | CASSLNRSAGWYNEQFF | TGTGCCAGCAGCTTAAATCGGAGCGCGGGATGGTACAATGAGCAGTTCTTC
TRBJ1-4 | TRBV30 | TRBD1 | CAWRDRGREKLFF | TGTGCCTGGAGAGACAGGGGAAGAGAAAAACTGTTTTTT
TRBJ2-1 | TRBV11-2 | NA | CASSTLRERLYNEQFF | TGTGCCAGCAGCACCCTTCGGGAGCGCCTCTACAATGAGCAGTTCTTC
TRBJ2-2 | TRBV7-9 | NA | CASSPGLSNTGELFF | TGTGCCAGCAGCCCGGGACTTTCGAACACCGGGGAGCTGTTTTTT